This T cell receptor beta chain was found in a study of cytomegalovirus exposure and HLA in healthy donors. In regard to this clone: Antigen specificity is unknown.

This CDR3 comprises 15 residues. V dropped 5 bases and J dropped 1 base, with 14 bases sitting between them. CDR1 and CDR2 from the germline V gene are MNHEY and SMNVEV (reference sequence). Primers for the PCR totalled 60 Vbeta and 13 Jbeta. Profiled with immunoSEQ multiplex PCR; TCRdb holds only in-frame clones, not every one. The data show about 120,000 clones, roughly 82% seen once. Study observations and caveats: Productive rates of about 87% or about 30% were seen for most TCR beta V segments in an earlier analysis. CMV antigen specificity of three CMV-associated chains was confirmed in vitro. Across HLA loci, a later analysis found differing TCR association rates, with DRB1 most and HLA-C fewest.

The clonotype was recovered from a woman in her late teens or twenties in good health and CMV-seronegative. The sequencing sample was made of PBMCs. J is TRBJ1-1 and V is TRBV27; maybe TRBD1 (5 bases). CDR3 sequence: CASSLSPTANTEAFF. Here the CDR3 DNA reads TGTGCCAGCAGTCTCTCCCCGACAGCGAACACTGAAGCTTTCTTT.